Following are 24 T cell receptor beta chains from one sample sequenced in a study of blood T cell repertoires in COVID-19. TCRdb's copy holds only in-frame clones and misses some; the assay was immunoSEQ multiplex PCR. The sample shows about 220,000 clones, around 83% of them seen only once. Sequenced sample: peripheral blood. The receptors come from a man aged 50-59 years with active or convalescent COVID-19.

This chain joins TRBV5-6 and TRBJ1-5, with 8 bases identical to TRBD1. Germline V gene sequence: CDR1 SGHDT, CDR2 YYEEEE. V dropped 4 bases and J dropped 5; count of bases not matched to a gene: 8. The CDR3 consists of 15 residues. CDR3 coding DNA: TGTGCCAGCAGCCGAAAGAACAGGGGGGATCAGCCCCAGCATTTT. It is translated as CASSRKNRGDQPQHF.

The V call is TRBV5-6, the J call TRBJ1-1, with D tentatively TRBD1 (6 bases). Germline V gives CDR1 SGHDT, CDR2 YYEEEE. CDR3 size: 13 residues. Deletions cut 3 bases from V and 3 bases from J, with 9 bases between. DNA for the CDR3: TGTGCCAGCAGCTGGACAGACTACACTGAAGCTTTCTTT. This encodes CASSWTDYTEAFF. Complete variable domain (other parts from reference TRBV5-6 and TRBJ1-1): DAGVTQSPTHLIKTRGQQVTLRCSPKSGHDTVSWYQQALGQGPQFIFQYYEEEERQRGNFPDRFSGHQFPNYSSELNVNALLLGDSALYLCASSWTDYTEAFFGQGTRLTVV.

The count of this clone is one. The chain couples TRBV6-2 or TRBV6-3 to TRBJ2-1, with 11 bases matching TRBD2. The CDR3 runs 15 residues. J gave up 7 bases and V 2 bases, and 4 bases lay outside the gene matches. Germline V gene sequence: CDR1 MNHEY, CDR2 SVGEGT. CDR3 residues: CASSYPSGGLNEQFF. Here the CDR3 DNA reads TGTGCCAGCAGTTACCCTAGCGGGGGGTTGAATGAGCAGTTCTTC.

The chain joins TRBV7-2 to TRBJ2-1; TRBD2 matches at 11 bases. This CDR3 has 16 amino acids. Germline trimming cut 8 bases from V and 4 bases from J; bases unmatched to any gene: 10. Germline CDR1 and CDR2: SGHTA and FQGNSA. The CDR3: CASPWPLAGGYNEQFF. The DNA for the CDR3 is TGTGCCAGCCCCTGGCCCCTAGCGGGAGGATACAATGAGCAGTTCTTC. The entire variable domain, with the rest obtained from reference TRBV7-2 and TRBJ2-1, is as follows: GAGVSQSPSNKVTEKGKDVELRCDPISGHTALYWYRQSLGQGLEFLIYFQGNSAPDKSGLPSDRFSAERTGGSVSTLTIQRTQQEDSAVYLCASPWPLAGGYNEQFFGPGTRLTVL.

V is TRBV30 and J is TRBJ2-5; TRBD2 matches 12 bases. V gave up 4 bases and J gave up 7 bases; unmatched junction bases: 7. The CDR3 contains 14 residues. Per the germline V gene, CDR1 is GTSNPN and CDR2 is SVGIG (reference sequence). The CDR3 sequence is CAWKLAGGSGTQYF. The CDR3 DNA sequence: TGTGCCTGGAAACTAGCGGGAGGTAGTGGGACCCAGTACTTC.

V gene TRBV5-1 combines with J gene TRBJ2-5; 8 nucleotides match TRBD2. V lost 0 bases, J lost 2 bases, and 12 bases stayed unmatched. CDR3 length equals 18 residues. Germline-derived CDR1 and CDR2 are SGHRS and YFSETQ. The CDR3 loop reads CASSLAGVISGGQETQYF. Written as DNA, the CDR3 is TGCGCCAGCAGCTTGGCTGGTGTAATCTCGGGAGGGCAAGAGACCCAGTACTTC.

The chain combines TRBV27 with TRBJ2-1; 7 bases align to TRBD2. The V gene's germline CDR1 is MNHEY and CDR2 SMNVEV (reference sequence). This CDR3 contains 14 residues. The V gene end was trimmed by 0 bases and the J gene end by 9 bases; junction bases not matched to a gene: 5. Here the CDR3 reads CASSLSITSAEQFF. CDR3 sequence (DNA): TGTGCCAGCAGTTTATCGATAACTAGCGCTGAGCAGTTCTTC.

This clone was recorded only once. The chain recombines TRBV3-1 (or the pseudogene TRBV3-2) with TRBJ2-7, with TRBD1 matching over 9 bases. Germline CDR1 and CDR2: LGHDT and YNNKEL (reference sequence). This CDR3 contains 11 residues. V dropped 4 bases and J dropped 11; count of bases not matched to a gene: 3. CDR3 in amino acids: CASSLWTGEYV. As DNA, the CDR3 is TGTGCCAGCAGCCTATGGACAGGGGAGTACGTC.

This chain connects TRBV5-1 to TRBJ1-1; 7 nucleotides match TRBD1. V shed 3 bases, J shed 4 bases, and the junction held 9 bases outside the gene matches. The length of the CDR3 is 15 residues. Germline V gene data show CDR1 as SGHRS and CDR2 as YFSETQ. CDR3 coding DNA: TGCGCCAGCAGCTACACCGGGACAGCGGGCACTGAAGCTTTCTTT. It specifies CASSYTGTAGTEAFF.

The chain uses TRBV4-3 and TRBJ1-1; 7 bases map to TRBD1. The CDR3 length is 15 residues. Germline assignment: CDR1 LGHNA and CDR2 YSLEER. V lost 0 bases to trimming and J lost 4 bases; unmatched junction nucleotides: 5. Written as DNA, the CDR3 is TGCGCCAGCAGCCAAGATAGGCAGGGGGGCACTGAAGCTTTCTTT. Its protein is CASSQDRQGGTEAFF.

For the CDR3, the DNA is TGTGCCACCAGTGACCAACAGGGCAACACCATATATTTT. Translating gives CATSDQQGNTIYF. The V call is TRBV24-1, the J call TRBJ1-3, with D perhaps TRBD1 (6 bases). This CDR3 has 13 residues. The germline V and J ends were trimmed by 4 bases and 7 bases, with 10 bases remaining between them. Germline V lookup: CDR1 KGHDR, CDR2 SFDVKD.

This clone was observed a single time. The rearrangement joins TRBV11-2 to TRBJ1-1; 7 bases are shared with TRBD1. The V and J ends lost 1 base and 5 bases, in that order; junction bases with no gene match: 7. Germline CDR1 SGHAT, CDR2 FQNNGV. CDR3 length: 15 residues. The CDR3 coding sequence is TGTGCCAGCAGCTTAGCGGCAGGGGGATATACTGAAGCTTTCTTT. It yields the protein CASSLAAGGYTEAFF. The whole variable domain, filled in from reference TRBV11-2 and TRBJ1-1, reads EAGVAQSPRYKIIEKRQSVAFWCNPISGHATLYWYQQILGQGPKLLIQFQNNGVVDDSQLPKDRFSAERLKGVDSTLKIQPAKLEDSAVYLCASSLAAGGYTEAFFGQGTRLTVV.

V is TRBV7-2 and J is TRBJ2-3, with 9 nucleotides matching TRBD2. The germline V gene encodes CDR1 SGHTA and CDR2 FQGNSA. V was clipped by 2 bases and J by 5 bases; unmatched bases: 8. The CDR3 length is 16 residues. DNA for the CDR3: TGTGCCAGCAGCTTACGGTCGGTAGCGGGAGTAGATACGCAGTATTTT. Amino acid sequence: CASSLRSVAGVDTQYF. Drawing the rest from reference TRBV7-2 and TRBJ2-3, the complete variable domain is GAGVSQSPSNKVTEKGKDVELRCDPISGHTALYWYRQSLGQGLEFLIYFQGNSAPDKSGLPSDRFSAERTGGSVSTLTIQRTQQEDSAVYLCASSLRSVAGVDTQYFGPGTRLTVL.

V is TRBV29-1 and J is TRBJ2-3, with a weak D call TRBD2 (5 bases). With 4 bases removed from V and 4 bases from J, the gap between germline ends came to 12 bases. The CDR3 covers 13 residues. Per the germline V gene, CDR1 is SQVTM and CDR2 is ANQGSEA. CDR3 nucleotide sequence: TGCAGCGTTGTGAAACTAGGTCCAGATACGCAGTATTTT. Translated, it gives CSVVKLGPDTQYF.

The rearrangement links TRBV11-2 to TRBJ2-2, with TRBD1 as a possible D gene (5 bases). Germline V gives CDR1 SGHAT, CDR2 FQNNGV. V was clipped by 5 bases and J by 1 base, with 11 bases between them. This CDR3 contains 15 residues. The CDR3 region is CASSDRRGNTGELFF. CDR3 nucleotide sequence: TGTGCCAGCAGCGACAGACGCGGGAACACCGGGGAGCTGTTTTTT.

J is TRBJ1-3 and V is TRBV4-3; D unclear. Germline V gene data show CDR1 as LGHNA and CDR2 as YSLEER. CDR3 length equals 15 residues. The V end was cut by 0 bases, the J end by 0 bases, with 6 bases between. CDR3 nucleotide sequence: TGCGCCAGCAGCCAAGATCTGTACTCTGGAAACACCATATATTTT. It codes for CASSQDLYSGNTIYF.

This chain joins TRBV5-6 and TRBJ2-2; maybe TRBD1 (5 bases). Germline V gene lookup returns CDR1 SGHDT and CDR2 YYEEEE. V lost 0 bases to trimming and J lost 5 bases, with 11 bases between them. The CDR3 has 15 amino acids. CDR3 coding DNA: TGTGCCAGCAGCTTGGTGTGGGCAGGGACCGGGGAGCTGTTTTTT. It codes for CASSLVWAGTGELFF.

The CDR3 sequence: CASSSGVNTEAFF. The CDR3 DNA sequence: TGTGCCAGCTCATCGGGGGTGAACACTGAAGCTTTCTTT. This chain uses TRBV18 with TRBJ1-1; possibly TRBD1 for D (5 bases). Germline V gene sequence: CDR1 KGHSH, CDR2 LQKENI. The V end lost 5 bases, the J end lost 0 bases, and 7 bases lay between the germline ends. The CDR3 is 13 amino acids.

In this sample, this clone turned up a few times. This sequence joins TRBV5-6 and TRBJ2-1, with TRBD2 matching over 9 bases. The length of the CDR3 is 13 residues. Germline loops: CDR1 SGHDT, CDR2 YYEEEE. V shed 4 bases and J 8 bases; nucleotides not matched to a gene: 4. CDR3 sequence: CASSPTSGHEQFF. Written as DNA, the CDR3 is TGTGCCAGCAGCCCGACTAGCGGCCATGAGCAGTTCTTC.

The V call is TRBV5-1, the J call TRBJ2-7; 10 bases fit TRBD2. CDR3 length equals 17 residues. The V gene's germline CDR1 is SGHRS and CDR2 YFSETQ. Unmatched junction bases numbered 6, after V lost 0 bases and J lost 0 bases. DNA of the CDR3: TGCGCCAGCAGCTTGGGGCTAGCGGGAGTGTTCTCCTACGAGCAGTACTTC. It codes for CASSLGLAGVFSYEQYF.

This clone has only one observation. This sequence joins TRBV11-2 and TRBJ2-1; 7 nucleotides line up with TRBD2. The V gene end was trimmed by 1 base and the J gene end by 9 bases; junction bases not matched to a gene: 12. Germline lookup yields CDR1 SGHAT and CDR2 FQNNGV. The CDR3 contains 16 residues. The chain's CDR3 is CASSLVSLAGVGEQFF. In DNA form, the CDR3 reads TGTGCCAGCAGCTTAGTATCGCTGGCGGGAGTCGGTGAGCAGTTCTTC.

A single count supports this clone. The V and J genes are TRBV19 and TRBJ1-5; D remains unclear. The CDR3 is made up of 12 amino acids. Germline lookup yields CDR1 LNHDA and CDR2 SQIVND (reference sequence). V was pared by 8 bases and J by 6 bases, with 11 bases between. The CDR3 DNA follows: TGTGCCAGTGCGCTCCCGGGTCAGCCCCAGCATTTT. It codes for CASALPGQPQHF.

The chain joins TRBV19 to TRBJ1-1; TRBD1 agrees at 11 bases. Germline trimming cut 2 bases from V and 4 bases from J; bases unmatched to any gene: 3. The germline gives CDR1 LNHDA, CDR2 SQIVND (reference sequence). CDR3 size: 15 residues. In DNA form, the CDR3 reads TGTGCCAGTAGTATAATGGGACAGGGGGGCACTGAAGCTTTCTTT. Amino acid sequence: CASSIMGQGGTEAFF. The variable domain in full, with the rest retrieved from reference TRBV19 and TRBJ1-1, is DGGITQSPKYLFRKEGQNVTLSCEQNLNHDAMYWYRQDPGQGLRLIYYSQIVNDFQKGDIAEGYSVSREKKESFPLTVTSAQKNPTAFYLCASSIMGQGGTEAFFGQGTRLTVV.

This chain links TRBV18 with TRBJ2-1; the D gene is possibly TRBD1 (5 bases). The germline V gene has CDR1 KGHSH and CDR2 LQKENI. The CDR3 loop spans 16 amino acids. The V gene lost 1 base and the J gene lost 4 bases, with 14 bases spanning the gap. The CDR3: CASSPLGRARYNEQFF. CDR3 nucleotides: TGTGCCAGCTCACCACTGGGCAGGGCCAGATACAATGAGCAGTTCTTC.